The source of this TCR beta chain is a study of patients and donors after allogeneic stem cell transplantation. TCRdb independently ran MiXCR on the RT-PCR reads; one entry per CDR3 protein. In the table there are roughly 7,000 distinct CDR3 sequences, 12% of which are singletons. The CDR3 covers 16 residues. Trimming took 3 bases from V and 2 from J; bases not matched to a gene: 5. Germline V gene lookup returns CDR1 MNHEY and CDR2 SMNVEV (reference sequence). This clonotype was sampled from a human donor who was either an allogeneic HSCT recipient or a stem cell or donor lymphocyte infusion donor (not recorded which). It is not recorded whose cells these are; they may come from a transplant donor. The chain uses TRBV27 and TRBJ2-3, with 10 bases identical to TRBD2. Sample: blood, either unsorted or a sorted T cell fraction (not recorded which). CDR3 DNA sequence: TGTGCCAGCAGTTTCCGGCTAGCGGGGGTCACAGATACGCAGTATTTT. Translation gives CASSFRLAGVTDTQYF.